The sequence of this T cell receptor beta chain was determined in a study of control samples from healthy donors and cancer patients. This clone is a singleton in its sample. The CDR3 extends over 16 amino acids. Unmatched junction bases numbered 5, after V lost 3 bases and J lost 2 bases. Germline lookup yields CDR1 KGHSH and CDR2 LQKENI. The method was immunoSEQ multiplex PCR; TCRdb's version includes in-frame clones alone and lacks a portion of them. The profile shows 130,000 or so clones, 70% to 90% of them singletons. This sequence was found in a man aged 50 to 60 in good health. This chain joins TRBV18 and TRBJ2-7; 12 bases line up with TRBD2. The sequenced sample consisted of blood. The CDR3 protein is CASSPRGLAGTYEQYF. The CDR3 region has the DNA TGTGCCAGCTCACCCCGAGGACTAGCGGGGACCTACGAGCAGTACTTC.